This T cell receptor beta chain emerged from a study of blood T cell repertoires in COVID-19. Turning to the study itself: Spain, Italy and the United States supplied samples that represented acute and convalescent COVID-19. Nucleic acid was either cDNA or gDNA, and it came from T cells, B-cell-depleted T cells, or PBMCs.

This clone was found a few times. In the authors' workflow: Amplification of reference gene primers provided the estimated nucleated cell counts. Measured with immunoSEQ multiplex PCR; TCRdb has only the in-frame clones, and not every one. For V, J and clone size, that table is used; D and trimming come from the DNA. The sample includes some 250,000 clones, about 90% seen only once; the top ten take over 3%. The CDR3 extends over 12 amino acids. Trimming pared 4 bases from V and 4 bases from J, leaving 7 bases between. The germline V gene has CDR1 MGHDK and CDR2 SYGVNS. This chain uses TRBV25-1 with TRBJ1-2, with D maybe TRBD1 (6 bases). Source material: peripheral blood. The TCR sequence derives from a woman under 40 who had recovered from COVID-19. Written as DNA, the CDR3 is TGTGCCAGCAGTGCAGGGGTCTATGGCTACACCTTC. Translation: CASSAGVYGYTF.